These 13 T cell receptor beta chains originate from one sample sequenced in a study of T cell responses to AZD1222 COVID-19 vaccine. TCRdb's copy holds only in-frame clones and misses some; the assay was immunoSEQ multiplex PCR. In the table there are approximately 150,000 clones, 88% of which are singletons. The input for sequencing was peripheral blood, taken 28 days after the second dose of the MenACWY control vaccine. The receptor source for this set is an adult who received the MenACWY meningococcal vaccine as a control.

J is TRBJ1-1 and V is TRBV12-3 or TRBV12-4, with a weak D call TRBD1 (5 bases). The CDR3 spans 13 residues. V lost 6 bases to trimming and J lost 5 bases, with 13 bases between them. CDR3 region: CASSYSGSTEAFF. CDR3 DNA sequence: TGTGCCAGCAGCTACTCAGGGTCTACTGAAGCTTTCTTT.

The chain is built from TRBV25-1 and TRBJ2-7; 7 positions agree with TRBD1. CDR3 length: 14 residues. Looked up from germline, CDR1 is MGHDK and CDR2 is SYGVNS. Germline trimming cut 8 bases from V and 0 bases from J; bases unmatched to any gene: 7. CDR3 bases: TGTGCCAGCGAGACGAGGGGGCCCTCCTACGAGCAGTACTTC. Its translation is CASETRGPSYEQYF.

The genes are TRBV4-3 and TRBJ2-1; 10 nucleotides align to TRBD2. Germline V gene lookup returns CDR1 LGHNA and CDR2 YSLEER. This CDR3 comprises 14 residues. V shed 8 bases, J shed 4 bases, and the junction held 5 bases outside the gene matches. In nucleotides, the CDR3 is TGCGCCAGCGGGACTAGCGCGACATACAATGAGCAGTTCTTC. Its translation: CASGTSATYNEQFF.

The genes are TRBV7-3 and TRBJ2-2; D assignment may be TRBD1 or TRBD2 (5 bases each). Germline assignment: CDR1 SGHTA and CDR2 FQGTGA. The V gene lost 8 bases and the J gene lost 4 bases, with 14 bases spanning the gap. The CDR3 is made up of 14 amino acids. The CDR3 here is CASAQARGTGELFF. CDR3 sequence (DNA): TGTGCCAGCGCCCAGGCGAGGGGCACCGGGGAGCTGTTTTTT.

As to this clone: The junction shows a germline mismatch at one end, possibly a read error. The chain uses TRBV28 and TRBJ1-1, with 7 positions matching TRBD1. Per the germline V gene, CDR1 is MDHEN and CDR2 is SYDVKM. The CDR3 covers 12 residues. CDR3 protein: CASTPGGAVVLF. CDR3 bases: TGTGCCAGCACCCCAGGGGGGGCGGTCGTCCTCTTT.

The V and J genes are TRBV9 and TRBJ1-5; no firm D call. Trimming removed 0 bases at V and 0 bases at J, with 7 bases between. Germline V gives CDR1 SGDLS, CDR2 YYNGEE. The CDR3 is 15 amino acids. The CDR3 is CASSVVPDSNQPQHF. The DNA of the CDR3 is TGTGCCAGCAGCGTAGTTCCGGATAGCAATCAGCCCCAGCATTTT.

This chain links TRBV28 with TRBJ1-2; D not resolved. Looked up from germline, CDR1 is MDHEN and CDR2 is SYDVKM. This CDR3 region has 12 residues. Trimming took off 5 bases at V and 8 bases at J, with 12 bases between the two ends. CDR3 region: CASSPHVIGYTF. CDR3 nucleotide sequence: TGTGCCAGCAGTCCCCATGTTATAGGCTACACCTTC.

CDR3: CASRRQGARVQPQHF. CDR3 nucleotides: TGTGCCAGCAGGAGACAGGGGGCGCGAGTGCAGCCCCAGCATTTT. The chain has TRBV28 and TRBJ1-5; 10 bases are a match to TRBD1. From germline, CDR1 is MDHEN and CDR2 SYDVKM. The CDR3 is 15 amino acids. V lost 6 bases, J lost 7 bases, and 9 bases stayed unmatched.

V and J are TRBV6-5 and TRBJ1-2, with 7 bases matching TRBD1. The CDR3 loop spans 12 amino acids. The germline gives CDR1 MNHEY, CDR2 SVGAGI. J lost 8 bases, V lost 8 bases, and 8 bases had no gene match. The CDR3 here is CASRWTGLGYTF. DNA for the CDR3: TGTGCCAGCCGATGGACAGGTCTCGGCTACACCTTC.

Note on this clone: This same CDR3 is encoded by further DNA sequences in the sample. V and J are TRBV7-2 and TRBJ2-1; D gene ambiguous. Germline-derived CDR1 and CDR2 are SGHTA and FQGNSA. CDR3 length equals 14 residues. The V gene lost 2 bases and the J gene lost 4 bases, with 9 bases spanning the gap. The CDR3: CASSLTGSYNEQFF. The CDR3 bases are TGTGCCAGCAGCTTAACTGGCTCTTACAATGAGCAGTTCTTC.

This sequence joins TRBV29-1 and TRBJ2-3; TRBD1 agrees at 9 bases. This CDR3 is built from 14 residues. Germline V lookup: CDR1 SQVTM, CDR2 ANQGSEA. Germline trimming cut 6 bases from V and 2 bases from J; bases unmatched to any gene: 6. The CDR3 is CSVEGQGNTDTQYF. Written as DNA, the CDR3 is TGCAGCGTCGAGGGACAGGGTAACACAGATACGCAGTATTTT.

This chain joins TRBV19 and TRBJ1-6; tentative D call: TRBD1 (5 bases). Between the trimmed V and J ends, which lost 8 bases and 9 bases, there was a span of 14 bases. The CDR3 length is 13 residues. CDR1 is LNHDA, CDR2 SQIVND, per germline (reference sequence). As DNA, the CDR3 is TGTGCCAGTTCCGGGACCTGGGGTTCACCCCTCCACTTT. Protein: CASSGTWGSPLHF.

The V gene is TRBV7-4, the J gene TRBJ2-7, with D tentatively TRBD2 (5 bases). Trimming removed 4 bases at V and 2 bases at J, with 15 bases between. This CDR3 contains 15 residues. Germline V gene sequence: CDR1 SGHVT, CDR2 SQSDAQ. In nucleotides, the CDR3 is TGTGCCAGCAGCTCCCCGAATAGGGAGACCTACGAGCAGTACTTC. This encodes CASSSPNRETYEQYF.